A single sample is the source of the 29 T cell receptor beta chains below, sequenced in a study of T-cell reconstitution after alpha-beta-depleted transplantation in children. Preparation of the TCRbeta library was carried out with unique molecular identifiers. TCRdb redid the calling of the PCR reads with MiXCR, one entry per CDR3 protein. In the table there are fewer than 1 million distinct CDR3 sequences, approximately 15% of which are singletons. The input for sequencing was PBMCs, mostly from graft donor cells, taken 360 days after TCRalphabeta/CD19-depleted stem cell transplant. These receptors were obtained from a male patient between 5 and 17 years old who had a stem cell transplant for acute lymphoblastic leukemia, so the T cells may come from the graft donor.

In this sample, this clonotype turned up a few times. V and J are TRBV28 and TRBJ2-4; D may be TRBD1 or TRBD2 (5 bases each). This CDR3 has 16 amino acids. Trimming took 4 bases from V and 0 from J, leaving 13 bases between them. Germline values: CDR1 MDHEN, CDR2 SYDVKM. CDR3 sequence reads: CASSYEGRGAKNIQYF. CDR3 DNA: TGTGCCAGCAGTTATGAGGGTAGGGGAGCCAAAAACATTCAGTACTTC.

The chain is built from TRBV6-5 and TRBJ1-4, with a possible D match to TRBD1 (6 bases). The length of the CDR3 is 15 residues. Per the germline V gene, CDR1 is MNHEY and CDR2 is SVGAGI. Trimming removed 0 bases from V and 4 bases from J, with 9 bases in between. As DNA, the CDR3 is TGTGCCAGCAGTTACTCGACAGGCCGTAATGAAAAACTGTTTTTT. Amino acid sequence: CASSYSTGRNEKLFF.

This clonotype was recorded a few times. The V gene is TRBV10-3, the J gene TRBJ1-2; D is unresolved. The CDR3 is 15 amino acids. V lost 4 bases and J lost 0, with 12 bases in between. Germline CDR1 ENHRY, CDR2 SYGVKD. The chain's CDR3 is CAISGVGRSNYGYTF. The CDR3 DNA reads TGTGCCATCAGTGGGGTAGGGCGATCTAACTATGGCTACACCTTC.

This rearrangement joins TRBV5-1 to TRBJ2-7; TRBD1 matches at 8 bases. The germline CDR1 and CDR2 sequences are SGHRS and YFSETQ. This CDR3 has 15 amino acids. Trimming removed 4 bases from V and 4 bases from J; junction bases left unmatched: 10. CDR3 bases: TGCGCCAGCAGCCCATGGGCAGGGGGCGCTTACGAGCAGTACTTC. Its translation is CASSPWAGGAYEQYF.

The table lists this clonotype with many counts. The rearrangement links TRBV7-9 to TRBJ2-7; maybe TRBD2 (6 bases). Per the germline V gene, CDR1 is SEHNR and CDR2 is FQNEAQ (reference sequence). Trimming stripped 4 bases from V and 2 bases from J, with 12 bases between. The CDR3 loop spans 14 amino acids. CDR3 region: CASSWASDPYEQYF. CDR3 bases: TGTGCCAGCAGCTGGGCTAGCGATCCCTACGAGCAGTACTTC.

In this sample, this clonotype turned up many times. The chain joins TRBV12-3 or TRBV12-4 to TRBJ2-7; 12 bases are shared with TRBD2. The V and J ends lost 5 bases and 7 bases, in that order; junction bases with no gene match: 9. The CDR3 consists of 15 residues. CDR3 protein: CASSNLTSGRREQYF. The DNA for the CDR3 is TGTGCCAGCAGTAATTTGACTAGCGGGAGAAGGGAGCAGTACTTC.

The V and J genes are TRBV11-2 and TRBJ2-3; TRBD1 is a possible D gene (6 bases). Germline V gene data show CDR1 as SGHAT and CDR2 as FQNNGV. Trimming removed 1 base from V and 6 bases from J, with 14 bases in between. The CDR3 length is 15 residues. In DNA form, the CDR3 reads TGTGCCAGCAGCTTAGTACCTTTGGACAGTGATACGCAGTATTTT. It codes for CASSLVPLDSDTQYF.

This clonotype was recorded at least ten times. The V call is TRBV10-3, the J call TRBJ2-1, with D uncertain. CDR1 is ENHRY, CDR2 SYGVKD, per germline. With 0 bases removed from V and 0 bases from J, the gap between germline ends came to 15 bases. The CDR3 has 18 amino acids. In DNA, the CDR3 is TGTGCCATCAGTGAGTCTTTAGATCGCATCAGCTCCTACAATGAGCAGTTCTTC. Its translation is CAISESLDRISSYNEQFF.

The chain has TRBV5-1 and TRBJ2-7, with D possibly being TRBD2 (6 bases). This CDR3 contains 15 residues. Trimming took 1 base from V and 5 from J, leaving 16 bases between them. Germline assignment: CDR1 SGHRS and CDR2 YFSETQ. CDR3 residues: CASSLSAGFVHEQYF. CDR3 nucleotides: TGCGCCAGCAGCTTGTCGGCGGGATTCGTCCACGAGCAGTACTTC. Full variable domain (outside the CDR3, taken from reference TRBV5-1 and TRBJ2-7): KAGVTQTPRYLIKTRGQQVTLSCSPISGHRSVSWYQQTPGQGLQFLFEYFSETQRNKGNFPGRFSGRQFSNSRSEMNVSTLELGDSALYLCASSLSAGFVHEQYFGPGTRLTVT.

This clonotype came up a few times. This CDR3 reads CASSLAPLSDTQYF. Here the CDR3 DNA reads TGTGCCAGCAGCTTAGCGCCGCTCTCAGATACGCAGTATTTT. V and J are TRBV7-9 and TRBJ2-3; D is undetermined. Trimming took 0 bases from V and 4 from J, leaving 8 bases between them. Per the germline V gene, CDR1 is SEHNR and CDR2 is FQNEAQ (reference sequence). The CDR3 length is 14 residues.

The CDR3 nucleotides are TGCAGTGCTATTCGCGGACGGAGGAATTCACCCCTCCACTTT. It encodes CSAIRGRRNSPLHF. The chain has TRBV20-1 and TRBJ1-6; D ambiguous. Per the germline V gene, CDR1 is DFQATT and CDR2 is SNEGSKA (reference sequence). Between the trimmed V and J ends, which lost 4 bases and 7 bases, there was a span of 14 bases. This CDR3 comprises 14 residues.

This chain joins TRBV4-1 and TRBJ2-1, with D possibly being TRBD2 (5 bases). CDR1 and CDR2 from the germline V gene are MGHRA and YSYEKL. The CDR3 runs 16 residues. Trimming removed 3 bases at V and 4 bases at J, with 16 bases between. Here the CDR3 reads CASSQGRWESYNEQFF. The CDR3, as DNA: TGCGCCAGCAGCCAGGGGAGATGGGAGTCGTACAATGAGCAGTTCTTC.

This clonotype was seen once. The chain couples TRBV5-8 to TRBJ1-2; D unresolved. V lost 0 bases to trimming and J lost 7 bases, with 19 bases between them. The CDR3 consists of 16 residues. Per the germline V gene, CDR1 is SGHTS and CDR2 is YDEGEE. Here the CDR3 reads CASSLAGEGFISGYTF. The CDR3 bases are TGTGCCAGCAGCTTGGCCGGAGAAGGGTTCATCTCTGGCTACACCTTC.

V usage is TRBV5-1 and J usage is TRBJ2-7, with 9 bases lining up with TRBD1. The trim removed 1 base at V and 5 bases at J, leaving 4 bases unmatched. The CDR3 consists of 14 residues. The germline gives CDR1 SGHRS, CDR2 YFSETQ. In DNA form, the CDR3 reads TGCGCCAGCAGCTTGCTTGGGGACAGGGACGAGCAGTACTTC. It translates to CASSLLGDRDEQYF.

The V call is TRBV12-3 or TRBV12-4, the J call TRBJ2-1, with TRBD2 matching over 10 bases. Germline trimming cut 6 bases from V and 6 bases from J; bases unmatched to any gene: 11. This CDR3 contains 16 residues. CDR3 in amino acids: CASSLLLAGPLNEQFF. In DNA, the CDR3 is TGTGCCAGCAGCCTACTACTAGCGGGACCCCTCAATGAGCAGTTCTTC.

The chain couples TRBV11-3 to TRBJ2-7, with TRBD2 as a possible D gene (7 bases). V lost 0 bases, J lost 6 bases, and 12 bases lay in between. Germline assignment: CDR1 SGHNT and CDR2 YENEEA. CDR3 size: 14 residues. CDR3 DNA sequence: TGTGCCAGCAGCTTAGAGGGGGGGCTGAGCGAGCAGTACTTC. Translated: CASSLEGGLSEQYF.

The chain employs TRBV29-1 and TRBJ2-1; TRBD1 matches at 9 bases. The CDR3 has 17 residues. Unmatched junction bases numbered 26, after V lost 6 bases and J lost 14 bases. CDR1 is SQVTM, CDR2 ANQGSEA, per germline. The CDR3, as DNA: TGCAGCGTACAGATCGGGACAGGGTTAGTGGGGTTGTCGCATGAGTTCTTC. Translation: CSVQIGTGLVGLSHEFF.

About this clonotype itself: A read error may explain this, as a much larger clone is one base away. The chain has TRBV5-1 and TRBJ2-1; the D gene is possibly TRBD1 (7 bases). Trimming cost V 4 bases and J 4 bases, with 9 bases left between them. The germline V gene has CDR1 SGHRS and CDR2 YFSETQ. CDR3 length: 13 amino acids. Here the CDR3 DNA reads TGCGCCAGCAGCGCGGGACAGTACAATGAGCAGTTCTTC. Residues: CASSAGQYNEQFF.

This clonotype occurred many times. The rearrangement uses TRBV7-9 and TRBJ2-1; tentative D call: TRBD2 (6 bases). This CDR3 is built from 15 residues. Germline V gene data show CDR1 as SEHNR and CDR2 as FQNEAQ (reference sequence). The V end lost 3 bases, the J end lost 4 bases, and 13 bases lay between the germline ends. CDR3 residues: CASSFAGLRYNEQFF. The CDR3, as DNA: TGTGCCAGCAGCTTTGCGGGGTTGAGGTACAATGAGCAGTTCTTC.

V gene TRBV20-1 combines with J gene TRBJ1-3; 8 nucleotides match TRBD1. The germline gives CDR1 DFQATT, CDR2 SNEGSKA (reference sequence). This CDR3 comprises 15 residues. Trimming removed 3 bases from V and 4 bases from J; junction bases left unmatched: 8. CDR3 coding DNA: TGCAGTGCTAGCCCCGACAGGGGCTACGGAAACACCATATATTTT. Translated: CSASPDRGYGNTIYF.

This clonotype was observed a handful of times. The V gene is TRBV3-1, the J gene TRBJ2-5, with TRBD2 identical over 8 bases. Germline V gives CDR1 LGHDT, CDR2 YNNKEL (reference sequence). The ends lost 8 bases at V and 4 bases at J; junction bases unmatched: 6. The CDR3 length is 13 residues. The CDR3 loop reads CASGRSGGETQYF. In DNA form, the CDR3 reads TGTGCCAGCGGGCGGAGCGGGGGAGAGACCCAGTACTTC.

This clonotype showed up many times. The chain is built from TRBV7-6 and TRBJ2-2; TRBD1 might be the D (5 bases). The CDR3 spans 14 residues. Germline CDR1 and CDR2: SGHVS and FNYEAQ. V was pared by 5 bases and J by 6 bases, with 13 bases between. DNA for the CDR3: TGTGCCAGCAGCGCTCAGGGTCGGCCCGGGGAGCTGTTTTTT. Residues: CASSAQGRPGELFF.

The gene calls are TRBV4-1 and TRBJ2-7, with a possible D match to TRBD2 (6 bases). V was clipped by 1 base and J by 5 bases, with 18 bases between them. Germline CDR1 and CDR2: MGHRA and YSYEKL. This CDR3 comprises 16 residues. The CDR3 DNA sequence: TGCGCCAGCAGCCAAGTTGGGGGGAGGTCTTCCGACGAGCAGTACTTC. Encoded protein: CASSQVGGRSSDEQYF.

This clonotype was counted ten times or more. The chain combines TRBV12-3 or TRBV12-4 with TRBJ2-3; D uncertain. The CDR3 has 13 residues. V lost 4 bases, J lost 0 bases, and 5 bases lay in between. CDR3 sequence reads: CASSSISTDTQYF. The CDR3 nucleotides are TGTGCCAGCAGTTCGATTAGCACAGATACGCAGTATTTT.

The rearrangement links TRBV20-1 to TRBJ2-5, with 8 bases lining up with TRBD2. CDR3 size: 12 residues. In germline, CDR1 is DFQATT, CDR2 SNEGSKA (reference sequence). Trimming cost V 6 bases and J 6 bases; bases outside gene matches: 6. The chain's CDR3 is CSAPRGEKTQYF. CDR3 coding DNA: TGCAGTGCCCCGCGGGGGGAGAAGACCCAGTACTTC.

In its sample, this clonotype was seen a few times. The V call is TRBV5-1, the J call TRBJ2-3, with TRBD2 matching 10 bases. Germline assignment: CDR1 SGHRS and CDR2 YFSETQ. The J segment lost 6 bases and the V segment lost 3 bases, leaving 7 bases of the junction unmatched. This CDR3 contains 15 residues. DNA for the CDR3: TGCGCCAGCAGCTGGGGGACTAGCGCGAAGGATACGCAGTATTTT. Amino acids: CASSWGTSAKDTQYF.

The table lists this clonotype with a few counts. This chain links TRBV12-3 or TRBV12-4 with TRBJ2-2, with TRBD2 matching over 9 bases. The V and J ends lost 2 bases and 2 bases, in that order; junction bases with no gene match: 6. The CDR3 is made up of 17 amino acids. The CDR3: CASSLTGLARNTGELFF. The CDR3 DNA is TGTGCCAGCAGTTTAACGGGACTAGCTAGAAACACCGGGGAGCTGTTTTTT.

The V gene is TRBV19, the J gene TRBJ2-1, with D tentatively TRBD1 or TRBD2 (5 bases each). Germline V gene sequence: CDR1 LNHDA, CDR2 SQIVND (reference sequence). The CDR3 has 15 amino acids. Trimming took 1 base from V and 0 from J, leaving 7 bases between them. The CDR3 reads CASSIGGVSYNEQFF. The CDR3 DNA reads TGTGCCAGTAGTATAGGAGGGGTCTCCTACAATGAGCAGTTCTTC.

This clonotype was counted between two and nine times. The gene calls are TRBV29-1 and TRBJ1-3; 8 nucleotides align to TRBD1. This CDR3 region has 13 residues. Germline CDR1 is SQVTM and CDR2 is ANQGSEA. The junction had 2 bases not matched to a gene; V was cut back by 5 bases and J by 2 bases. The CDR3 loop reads CSVLTGAGNTIYF. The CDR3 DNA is TGCAGCGTTCTGACAGGGGCTGGAAACACCATATATTTT.